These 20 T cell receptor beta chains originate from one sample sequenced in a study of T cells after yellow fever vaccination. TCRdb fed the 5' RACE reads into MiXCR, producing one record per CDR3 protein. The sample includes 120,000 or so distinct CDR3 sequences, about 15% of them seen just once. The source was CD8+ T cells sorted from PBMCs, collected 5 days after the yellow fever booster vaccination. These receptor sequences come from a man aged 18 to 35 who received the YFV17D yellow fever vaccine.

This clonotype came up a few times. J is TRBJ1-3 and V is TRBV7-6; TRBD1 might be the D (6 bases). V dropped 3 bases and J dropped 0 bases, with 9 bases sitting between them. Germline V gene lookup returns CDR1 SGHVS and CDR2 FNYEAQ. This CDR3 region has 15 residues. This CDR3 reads CASSLEGGSGNTIYF. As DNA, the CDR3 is TGTGCCAGCAGCTTGGAAGGGGGCTCTGGAAACACCATATATTTT.

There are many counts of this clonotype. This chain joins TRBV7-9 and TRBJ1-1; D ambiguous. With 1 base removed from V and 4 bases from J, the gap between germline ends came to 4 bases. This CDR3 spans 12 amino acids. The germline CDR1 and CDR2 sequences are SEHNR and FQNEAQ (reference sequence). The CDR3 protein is CASSLVSTEAFF. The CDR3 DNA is TGTGCCAGCAGCTTAGTGTCCACTGAAGCTTTCTTT.

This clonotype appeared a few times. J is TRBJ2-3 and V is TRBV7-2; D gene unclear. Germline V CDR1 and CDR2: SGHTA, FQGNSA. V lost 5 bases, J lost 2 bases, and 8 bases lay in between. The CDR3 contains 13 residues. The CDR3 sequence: CASSRPPTDTQYF. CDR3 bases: TGTGCCAGCAGCCGTCCCCCCACAGATACGCAGTATTTT.

As DNA, the CDR3 is TGTGCCAGCAGTTTATCGGGCGGGCCGAGCACCGGGGAGCTGTTTTTT. Translating gives CASSLSGGPSTGELFF. V and J are TRBV27 and TRBJ2-2, with D possibly matching TRBD2 (5 bases). CDR3 length: 16 residues. Trimming cost V 0 bases and J 4 bases, with 12 bases left between them. Germline CDR1 MNHEY, CDR2 SMNVEV (reference sequence).

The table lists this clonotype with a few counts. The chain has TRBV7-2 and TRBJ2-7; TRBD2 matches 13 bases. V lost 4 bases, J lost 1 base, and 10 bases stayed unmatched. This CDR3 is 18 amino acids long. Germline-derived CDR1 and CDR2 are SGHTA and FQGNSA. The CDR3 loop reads CASSSWTSGGLTSYEQYF. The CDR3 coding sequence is TGTGCCAGCAGCTCCTGGACTAGCGGGGGACTTACTTCCTACGAGCAGTACTTC. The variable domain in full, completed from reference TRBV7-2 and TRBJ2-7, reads GAGVSQSPSNKVTEKGKDVELRCDPISGHTALYWYRQSLGQGLEFLIYFQGNSAPDKSGLPSDRFSAERTGGSVSTLTIQRTQQEDSAVYLCASSSWTSGGLTSYEQYFGPGTRLTVT.

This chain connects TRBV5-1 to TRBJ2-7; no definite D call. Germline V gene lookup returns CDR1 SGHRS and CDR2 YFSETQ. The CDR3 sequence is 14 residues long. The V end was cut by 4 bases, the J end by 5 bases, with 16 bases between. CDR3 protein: CASSPNQGKNEQYF. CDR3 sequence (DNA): TGCGCCAGCAGCCCCAACCAAGGGAAAAACGAGCAGTACTTC. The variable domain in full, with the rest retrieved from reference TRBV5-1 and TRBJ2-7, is KAGVTQTPRYLIKTRGQQVTLSCSPISGHRSVSWYQQTPGQGLQFLFEYFSETQRNKGNFPGRFSGRQFSNSRSEMNVSTLELGDSALYLCASSPNQGKNEQYFGPGTRLTVT.

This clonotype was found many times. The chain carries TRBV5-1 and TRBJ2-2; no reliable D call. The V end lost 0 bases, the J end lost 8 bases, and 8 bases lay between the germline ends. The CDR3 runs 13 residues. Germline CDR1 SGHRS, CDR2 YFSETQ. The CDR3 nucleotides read TGCGCCAGCAGCTTGGGGTCCTCTGGGGAGCTGTTTTTT. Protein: CASSLGSSGELFF.

The CDR3 spells CASSLGGAGGGGYTF. The CDR3 DNA sequence: TGTGCCAGCAGCTTAGGAGGGGCCGGCGGCGGTGGCTACACCTTC. The chain links TRBV11-1 to TRBJ1-2, with D maybe TRBD1 (5 bases). CDR3 length: 15 residues. From germline, CDR1 is SGHAT and CDR2 FQDESV (reference sequence). V was cut by 1 base and J by 7 bases, with 16 bases left in between.

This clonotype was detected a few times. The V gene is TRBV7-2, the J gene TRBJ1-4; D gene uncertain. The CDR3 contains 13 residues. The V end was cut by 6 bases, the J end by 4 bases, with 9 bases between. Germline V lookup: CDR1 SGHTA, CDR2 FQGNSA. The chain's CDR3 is CASRQRNNEKLFF. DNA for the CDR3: TGTGCCAGCAGGCAGCGGAATAATGAAAAACTGTTTTTT. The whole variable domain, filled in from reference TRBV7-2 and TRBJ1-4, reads GAGVSQSPSNKVTEKGKDVELRCDPISGHTALYWYRQSLGQGLEFLIYFQGNSAPDKSGLPSDRFSAERTGGSVSTLTIQRTQQEDSAVYLCASRQRNNEKLFFGSGTQLSVL.

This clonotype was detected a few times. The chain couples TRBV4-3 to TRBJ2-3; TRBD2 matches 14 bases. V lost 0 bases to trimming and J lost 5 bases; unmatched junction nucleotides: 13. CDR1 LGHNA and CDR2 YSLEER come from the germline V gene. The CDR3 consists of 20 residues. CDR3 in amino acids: CASSQDQGPGLAGGRDTQYF. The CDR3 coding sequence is TGCGCCAGCAGCCAAGATCAGGGACCCGGACTAGCGGGGGGTAGAGATACGCAGTATTTT.

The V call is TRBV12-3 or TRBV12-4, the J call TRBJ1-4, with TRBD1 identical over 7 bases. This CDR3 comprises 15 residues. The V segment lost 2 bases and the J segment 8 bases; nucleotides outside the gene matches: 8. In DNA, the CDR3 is TGTGCCAGCAGTTTATCGGGACAGTCCTGGGAAAAACTGTTTTTT. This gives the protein CASSLSGQSWEKLFF.

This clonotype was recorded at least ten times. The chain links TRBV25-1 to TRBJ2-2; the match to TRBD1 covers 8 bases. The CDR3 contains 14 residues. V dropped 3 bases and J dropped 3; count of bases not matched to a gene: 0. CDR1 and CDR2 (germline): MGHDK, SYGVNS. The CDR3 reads CASSDRGHTGELFF. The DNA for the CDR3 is TGTGCCAGCAGTGACAGGGGGCACACCGGGGAGCTGTTTTTT.

The CDR3 loop is CASSYSELSSYNEQFF. In DNA, the CDR3 is TGTGCCAGCAGTTACTCCGAGCTATCCTCCTACAATGAGCAGTTCTTC. The rearrangement joins TRBV6-5 to TRBJ2-1; D gene unclear. The CDR3 loop spans 16 amino acids. Germline CDR1 and CDR2: MNHEY and SVGAGI. V lost 0 bases, J lost 0 bases, and 9 bases lay in between.

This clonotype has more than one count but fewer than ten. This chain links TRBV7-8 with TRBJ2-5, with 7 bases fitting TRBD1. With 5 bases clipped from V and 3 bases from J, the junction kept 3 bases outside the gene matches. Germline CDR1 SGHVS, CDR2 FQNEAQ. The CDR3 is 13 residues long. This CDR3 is CASSDGTEETQYF. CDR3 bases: TGTGCCAGCAGCGACGGGACAGAAGAGACCCAGTACTTC.

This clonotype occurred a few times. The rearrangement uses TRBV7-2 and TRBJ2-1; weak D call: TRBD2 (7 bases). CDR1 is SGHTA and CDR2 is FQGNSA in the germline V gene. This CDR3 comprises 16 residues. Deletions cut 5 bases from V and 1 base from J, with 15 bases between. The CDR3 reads CASSRVKGGSYNEQFF. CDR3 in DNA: TGTGCCAGCAGCCGTGTCAAGGGGGGGTCCTACAATGAGCAGTTCTTC.

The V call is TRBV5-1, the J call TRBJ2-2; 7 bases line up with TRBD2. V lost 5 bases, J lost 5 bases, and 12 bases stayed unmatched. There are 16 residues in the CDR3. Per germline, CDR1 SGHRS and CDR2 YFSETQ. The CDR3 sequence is CASRGIGGGATGELFF. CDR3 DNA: TGCGCCAGCAGAGGCATTGGCGGGGGAGCTACCGGGGAGCTGTTTTTT.

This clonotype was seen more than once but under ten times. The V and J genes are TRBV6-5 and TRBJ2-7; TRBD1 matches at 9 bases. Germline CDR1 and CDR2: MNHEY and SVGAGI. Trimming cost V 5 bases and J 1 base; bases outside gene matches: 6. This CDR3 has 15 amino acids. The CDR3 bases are TGTGCCAGCAGTCGCCGGGACAGGGCATCCTACGAGCAGTACGTC. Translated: CASSRRDRASYEQYV.

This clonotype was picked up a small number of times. CDR3 coding DNA: TGTGCCAGCAGCCTACAGACAGGGGAGGGCTACACCTTC. Translated, it gives CASSLQTGEGYTF. The chain links TRBV6-6 to TRBJ1-2; 8 bases are shared with TRBD1. Per germline, CDR1 MNHNY and CDR2 SVGAGI (reference sequence). The CDR3 extends over 13 amino acids. Trimming cost V 6 bases and J 8 bases; bases outside gene matches: 8.

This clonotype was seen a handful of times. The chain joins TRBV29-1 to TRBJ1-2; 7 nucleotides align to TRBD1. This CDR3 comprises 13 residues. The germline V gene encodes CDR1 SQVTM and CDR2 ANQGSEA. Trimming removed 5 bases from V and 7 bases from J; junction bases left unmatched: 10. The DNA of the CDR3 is TGCAGCGTTTCTGACAGGGAACGCCTTGGCTACACCTTC. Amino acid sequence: CSVSDRERLGYTF.

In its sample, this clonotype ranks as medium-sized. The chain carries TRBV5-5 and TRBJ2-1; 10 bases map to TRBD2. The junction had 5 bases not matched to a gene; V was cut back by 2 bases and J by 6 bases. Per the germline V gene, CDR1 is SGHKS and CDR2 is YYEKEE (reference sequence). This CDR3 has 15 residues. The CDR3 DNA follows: TGTGCCAGCAGCTTTCTTAGCGGGGGGATCAATGAGCAGTTCTTC. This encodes CASSFLSGGINEQFF.